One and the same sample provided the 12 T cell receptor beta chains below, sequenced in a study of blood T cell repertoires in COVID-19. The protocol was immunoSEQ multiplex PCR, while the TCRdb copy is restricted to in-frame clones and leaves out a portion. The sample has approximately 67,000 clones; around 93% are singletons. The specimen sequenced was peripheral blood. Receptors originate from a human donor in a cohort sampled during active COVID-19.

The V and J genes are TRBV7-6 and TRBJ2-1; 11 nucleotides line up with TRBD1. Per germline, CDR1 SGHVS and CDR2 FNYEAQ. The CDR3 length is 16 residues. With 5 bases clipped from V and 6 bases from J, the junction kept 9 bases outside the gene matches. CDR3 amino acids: CASSPYRDRGSNEQFF. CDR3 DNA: TGTGCCAGCAGCCCGTACCGGGACAGGGGGAGCAATGAGCAGTTCTTC.

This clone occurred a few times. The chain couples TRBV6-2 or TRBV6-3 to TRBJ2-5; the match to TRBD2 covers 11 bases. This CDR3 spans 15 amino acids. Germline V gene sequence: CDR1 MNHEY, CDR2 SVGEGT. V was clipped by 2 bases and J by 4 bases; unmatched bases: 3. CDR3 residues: CASSYGGTSGETQYF. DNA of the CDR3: TGTGCCAGCAGTTACGGGGGGACTAGCGGAGAGACCCAGTACTTC.

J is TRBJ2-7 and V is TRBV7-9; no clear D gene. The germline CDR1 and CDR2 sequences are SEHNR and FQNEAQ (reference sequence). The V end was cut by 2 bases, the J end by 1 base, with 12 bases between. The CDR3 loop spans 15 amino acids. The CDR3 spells CASSLSSYRSYEQYF. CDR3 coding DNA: TGTGCCAGCAGCTTAAGTTCGTACAGATCCTACGAGCAGTACTTC.

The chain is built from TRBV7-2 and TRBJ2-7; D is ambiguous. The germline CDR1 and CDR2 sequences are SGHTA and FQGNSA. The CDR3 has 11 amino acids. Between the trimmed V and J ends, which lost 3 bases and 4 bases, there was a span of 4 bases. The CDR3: CASSFRYEQYF. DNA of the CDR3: TGTGCCAGCAGCTTTAGATACGAGCAGTACTTC. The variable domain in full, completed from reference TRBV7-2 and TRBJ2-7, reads GAGVSQSPSNKVTEKGKDVELRCDPISGHTALYWYRQSLGQGLEFLIYFQGNSAPDKSGLPSDRFSAERTGGSVSTLTIQRTQQEDSAVYLCASSFRYEQYFGPGTRLTVT.

The CDR3 coding sequence is TGTGCCAGCAGCTTTGGGCGGGAGGGAAACACCATATATTTT. Protein sequence: CASSFGREGNTIYF. V usage is TRBV7-2 and J usage is TRBJ1-3; no firm D call. This CDR3 is 14 amino acids long. Germline lookup yields CDR1 SGHTA and CDR2 FQGNSA. Trimming took 3 bases from V and 4 from J, leaving 10 bases between them. The whole variable domain, remainder taken from reference TRBV7-2 and TRBJ1-3, is GAGVSQSPSNKVTEKGKDVELRCDPISGHTALYWYRQSLGQGLEFLIYFQGNSAPDKSGLPSDRFSAERTGGSVSTLTIQRTQQEDSAVYLCASSFGREGNTIYFGEGSWLTVV.

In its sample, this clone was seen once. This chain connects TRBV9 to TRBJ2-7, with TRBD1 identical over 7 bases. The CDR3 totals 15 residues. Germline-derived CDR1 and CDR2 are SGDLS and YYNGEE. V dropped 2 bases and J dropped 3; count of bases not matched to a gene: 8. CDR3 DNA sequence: TGTGCCAGCAGCGTGAGACAGGGTTTCGGCTACGAGCAGTACTTC. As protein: CASSVRQGFGYEQYF.

The CDR3 spells CASSLSGTEAFF. CDR3 nucleotides: TGTGCCAGCAGCCTGAGCGGCACTGAAGCTTTCTTT. J is TRBJ1-1 and V is TRBV28; D gene ambiguous. Trimming stripped 6 bases from V and 4 bases from J, with 9 bases between. CDR1 is MDHEN and CDR2 is SYDVKM in the germline V gene. The CDR3 runs 12 residues.

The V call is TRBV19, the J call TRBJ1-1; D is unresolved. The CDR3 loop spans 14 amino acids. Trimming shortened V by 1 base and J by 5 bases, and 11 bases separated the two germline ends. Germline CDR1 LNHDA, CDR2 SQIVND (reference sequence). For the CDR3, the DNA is TGTGCCAGTAGTATAGGGGCACTCAATACTGAAGCTTTCTTT. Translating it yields CASSIGALNTEAFF.

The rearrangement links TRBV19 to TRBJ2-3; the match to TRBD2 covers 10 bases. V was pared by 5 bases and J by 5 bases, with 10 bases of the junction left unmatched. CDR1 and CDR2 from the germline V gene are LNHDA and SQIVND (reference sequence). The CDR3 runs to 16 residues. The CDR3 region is CASSPRGAGGVDTQYF. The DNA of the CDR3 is TGTGCCAGTAGTCCACGGGGAGCGGGGGGGGTAGATACGCAGTATTTT.

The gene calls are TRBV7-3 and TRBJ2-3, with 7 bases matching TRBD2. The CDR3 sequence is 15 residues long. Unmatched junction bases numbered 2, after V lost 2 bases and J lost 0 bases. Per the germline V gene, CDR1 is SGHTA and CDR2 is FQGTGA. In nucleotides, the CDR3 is TGTGCCAGCAGCTTAGCTAGCGGCAGCACAGATACGCAGTATTTT. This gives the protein CASSLASGSTDTQYF.

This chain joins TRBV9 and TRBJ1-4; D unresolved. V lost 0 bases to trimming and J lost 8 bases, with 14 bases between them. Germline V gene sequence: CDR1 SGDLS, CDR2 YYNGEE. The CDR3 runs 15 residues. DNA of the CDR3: TGTGCCAGCAGCGTAGGGGCTCGGGGAGGGGAAAAACTGTTTTTT. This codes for CASSVGARGGEKLFF.

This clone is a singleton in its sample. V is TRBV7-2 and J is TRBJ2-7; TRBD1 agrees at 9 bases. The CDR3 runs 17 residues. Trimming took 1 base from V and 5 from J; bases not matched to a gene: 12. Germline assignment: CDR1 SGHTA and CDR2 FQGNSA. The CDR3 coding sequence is TGTGCCAGCAGCTTAGAGGGTCGGGGCAGGACAGGGGACGAGCAGTACTTC. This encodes CASSLEGRGRTGDEQYF. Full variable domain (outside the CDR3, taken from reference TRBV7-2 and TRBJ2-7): GAGVSQSPSNKVTEKGKDVELRCDPISGHTALYWYRQSLGQGLEFLIYFQGNSAPDKSGLPSDRFSAERTGGSVSTLTIQRTQQEDSAVYLCASSLEGRGRTGDEQYFGPGTRLTVT.